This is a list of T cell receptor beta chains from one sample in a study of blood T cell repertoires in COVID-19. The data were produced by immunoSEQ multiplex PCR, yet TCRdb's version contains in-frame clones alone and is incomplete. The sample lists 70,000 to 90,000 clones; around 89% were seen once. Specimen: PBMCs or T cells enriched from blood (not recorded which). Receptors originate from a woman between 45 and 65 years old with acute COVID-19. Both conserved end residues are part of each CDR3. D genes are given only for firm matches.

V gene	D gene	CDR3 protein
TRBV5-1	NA	CASSSPGIGYNEQFF
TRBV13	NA	CASSLVPRTFGYTF
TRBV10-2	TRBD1	CASSPGTGAGTEAFF
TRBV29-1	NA	CSVNRAEDYGYTF
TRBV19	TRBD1	CASSPTDRGPNQPQHF
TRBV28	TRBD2	CASSGVTSGLYEQYF
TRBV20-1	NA	CSTEDYGYTF
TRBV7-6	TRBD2	CASSDPSGESPRELFF
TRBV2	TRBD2	CASIRGESYNEQFF
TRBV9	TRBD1	CASSPLWGGAGGRNGYTF
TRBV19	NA	CASKEGWNSPLHF
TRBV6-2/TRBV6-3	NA	CASSQSGTGFYEQYF
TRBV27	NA	CASSLISTLYNEQFF
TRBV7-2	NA	CASSLGSGRDNGYTF
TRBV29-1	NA	CSVREYSNQPQHF
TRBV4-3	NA	CASSPNPGNYGYTF
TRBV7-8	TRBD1	CASSLVGTAINYGYTF
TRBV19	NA	CASSGSYEQYF
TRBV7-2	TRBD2	CASSPRGSGIRGETQYF
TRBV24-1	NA	CATSDPARDTGELFF
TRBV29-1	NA	CSAAVQETQYF
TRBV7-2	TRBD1	CASSLQGVIDYGYTF